This T cell receptor (beta chain) is from a study of blood T cell repertoires in COVID-19. Deletions cut 1 base from V and 0 bases from J, with 10 bases between. The CDR3 extends over 16 amino acids. Germline CDR1 is MNHNS and CDR2 is SASEGT. Data came from immunoSEQ multiplex PCR; TCRdb stores just in-frame clones and leaves some out. The data hold under 250,000 clones, with around 79% observed a single time. The sequence came from a woman between 40 and 55 years old with COVID-19, enrolled during active disease. V is TRBV6-1 and J is TRBJ2-1; D uncertain. Sequenced sample: peripheral blood. CDR3 sequence (DNA): TGTGCCAGCAGTGAAGATATTCTCCGCTCCTACAATGAGCAGTTCTTC. Protein product: CASSEDILRSYNEQFF.